One sample yielded the 19 T cell receptor beta chains listed below, sequenced in a study of T cell clonality in common variable immunodeficiency. The protocol was immunoSEQ multiplex PCR, while the TCRdb copy is restricted to in-frame clones and leaves out a portion. Recorded here are 35,000 to 50,000 clones, with no singletons, and the ten leading clones hold roughly 0.66%. What was sequenced was peripheral blood mononuclear cells. The source is a person aged 18 to 75 in good health.

CDR3 DNA, as far as it was read: TGTGCCAGCGGGGGGTACGAGCCC. It specifies CASGGYEP. The CDR3 in full is CASGGYEPQHF. The rearrangement uses TRBV2 and TRBJ1-5; TRBD1 might be the D (5 bases). Read coverage stops 3 residues before the CDR3 terminus; the germline J gene supplies the remainder. The CDR3 is 11 residues long. V shed 8 bases and J shed 8 bases, with 10 bases lying between them. Germline V lookup: CDR1 SNHLY, CDR2 FYNNEI. The full variable domain, in which reference TRBV2 and TRBJ1-5 provide the parts outside the CDR3, is EPEVTQTPSHQVTQMGQEVILRCVPISNHLYFYWYRQILGQKVEFLVSFYNNEISEKSEIFDDQFSVERPDGSNFTLKIRSTKLEDSAMYFCASGGYEPQHFGDGTRLSIL.

This clone occurred many times. The read ends 3 residues shy of where the CDR3 ends; the end is completed using the germline J gene. This sequence joins TRBV6-2 or TRBV6-3 and TRBJ2-1; D is uncertain. The germline gives CDR1 MNHEY, CDR2 SVGEGT. V lost 3 bases and J 9 bases, leaving 12 bases between the germline ends. This CDR3 comprises 13 residues. Here the CDR3 reads CASSYTQFSEQFF. CDR3 DNA (partial): TGTGCCAGCAGTTATACCCAATTTAGTGAG.

This clone appeared many times. The read comes to an end 3 residues before the CDR3 does, leaving the germline J gene to fill in the end. The gene calls are TRBV5-1 and TRBJ2-7; 15 bases are a match to TRBD2. Germline V gene sequence: CDR1 SGHRS, CDR2 YFSETQ. V gave up 4 bases and J gave up 4 bases; unmatched junction bases: 3. The CDR3 extends over 15 amino acids. The CDR3 reads CASSLGTSGRYEQYF. The CDR3 bases that were read are TGCGCCAGCAGCCTTGGGACTAGCGGGAGGTACGAG.

This clone has at least ten counts. From the germline J gene comes the end of the CDR3, since the read stops 3 residues before it. V usage is TRBV7-3 and J usage is TRBJ2-2, with a tentative D call TRBD1 (5 bases). Germline CDR1 SGHTA, CDR2 FQGTGA. V dropped 4 bases and J dropped 4 bases, with 7 bases sitting between them. CDR3 length: 13 amino acids. The CDR3 is CASSSTGTGELFF. The sequenced part of the CDR3 DNA is TGTGCCAGCAGCTCTACAGGCACCGGGGAG. Filled out from reference TRBV7-3 and TRBJ2-2, the complete variable domain reads GAGVSQTPSNKVTEKGKYVELRCDPISGHTALYWYRQSLGQGPEFLIYFQGTGAADDSGLPNDRFFAVRPEGSVSTLKIQRTERGDSAVYLCASSSTGTGELFFGEGSRLTVL.

This clone was seen repeatedly, ten times or more. The read stops 3 residues short of the end of the CDR3; the missing end is completed from the germline J gene. The chain has TRBV30 and TRBJ2-5, with 8 bases lining up with TRBD2. V trimming: 7 bases; J trimming: 1 base; junction bases outside the gene matches: 5. The CDR3 sequence is 13 residues long. Germline lookup yields CDR1 GTSNPN and CDR2 SVGIG (reference sequence). CDR3 residues: CAFASGFQETQYF. CDR3 DNA, as far as it was read: TGTGCCTTCGCTAGCGGGTTCCAAGAGACC.

This clone occurred many times. The read comes to an end 3 residues before the CDR3 does, leaving the germline J gene to fill in the end. The chain is built from TRBV2 and TRBJ1-1; tentative D call: TRBD1 (6 bases). The CDR3 sequence is 13 residues long. V lost 8 bases and J lost 7, with 17 bases in between. The germline CDR1 and CDR2 sequences are SNHLY and FYNNEI. CDR3 DNA (partial): TGTGCCAGCCAGCATTGGACAGACTATGAA. Amino acids: CASQHWTDYE. The full CDR3 is CASQHWTDYEAFF.

This clone was recorded many times. CDR3 loop: CASSFLGPNTEAFF. CDR3 DNA (partial): TGTGCCAGCAGTTTCTTGGGGCCAAACACTGAA. V gene TRBV28 combines with J gene TRBJ1-1; TRBD1 might be the D (5 bases). The CDR3 goes on 3 residues after the read ends, and that part is filled in from the germline J gene. This CDR3 is built from 14 residues. V was trimmed by 3 bases and J by 2 bases, leaving 10 bases between them. CDR1 is MDHEN and CDR2 is SYDVKM in the germline V gene. The variable domain in full, completed from reference TRBV28 and TRBJ1-1, reads DVKVTQSSRYLVKRTGEKVFLECVQDMDHENMFWYRQDPGLGLRLIYFSYDVKMKEKGDIPEGYSVSREKKERFSLILESASTNQTSMYLCASSFLGPNTEAFFGQGTRLTVV.

This clone was counted ten times or more. The sequence runs out 3 residues before the end of the CDR3; the remainder is reconstructed from the germline J gene. The chain is built from TRBV12-3 or TRBV12-4 and TRBJ1-5; D is possibly TRBD1 (5 bases). V was clipped by 5 bases and J by 0 bases, with 17 bases between them. The CDR3 spans 17 residues. The part of the CDR3 DNA that was read is TGTGCCAGCAGTCCTAACCACGGACACTTTAGCAATCAGCCC. It specifies CASSPNHGHFSNQP. The full CDR3 is CASSPNHGHFSNQPQHF.

This clone has a count of ten or more. The read ends 3 residues shy of where the CDR3 ends; the end is completed using the germline J gene. V and J are TRBV7-8 and TRBJ2-5; a possible D gene is TRBD2 (7 bases). The CDR3 totals 18 residues. V gave up 3 bases and J gave up 1 base, with 21 bases separating them. Germline CDR1 reads SGHVS; CDR2 reads FQNEAQ. CDR3 protein: CASSFGSWGGSAQETQYF. The sequenced part of the CDR3 DNA is TGTGCCAGCAGCTTTGGGAGTTGGGGGGGCTCGGCCCAAGAGACC. Drawing the rest from reference TRBV7-8 and TRBJ2-5, the complete variable domain is GAGVSQSPRYKVAKRGQDVALRCDPISGHVSLFWYQQALGQGPEFLTYFQNEAQLDKSGLPSDRFFAERPEGSVSTLKIQRTQQEDSAVYLCASSFGSWGGSAQETQYFGPGTRLLVL.

Ten or more counts support this clone. The DNA ends 3 residues before the CDR3 does, and the rest of the CDR3 is filled in from the germline J gene. The chain uses TRBV5-8 and TRBJ2-7; 8 nucleotides line up with TRBD1. The CDR3 contains 14 residues. Germline trimming cut 2 bases from V and 4 bases from J; bases unmatched to any gene: 5. Germline lookup yields CDR1 SGHTS and CDR2 YDEGEE. The sequenced part of the CDR3 DNA is TGTGCCAGCAGCTTAGACAGGGGCGGTTACGAG. It is translated as CASSLDRGGYE. The CDR3 reads in full as CASSLDRGGYEQYF.

This clone was counted many times. The read ends 3 residues before the CDR3 terminus; that terminus is restored from the germline J gene. V gene TRBV18 combines with J gene TRBJ1-1; no definite D call. The CDR3 totals 15 residues. CDR1 and CDR2 (germline): KGHSH, LQKENI. The V end lost 2 bases, the J end lost 0 bases, and 10 bases lay between the germline ends. The covered CDR3 bases are TGTGCCAGCTCACCAATGGGCAGGATGAACACTGAA. It codes for CASSPMGRMNTE. In full, the CDR3 is CASSPMGRMNTEAFF. Variable domain in full (rest from reference TRBV18 and TRBJ1-1): NAGVMQNPRHLVRRRGQEARLRCSPMKGHSHVYWYRQLPEEGLKFMVYLQKENIIDESGMPKERFSAEFPKEGPSILRIQQVVRGDSAAYFCASSPMGRMNTEAFFGQGTRLTVV.

This clone has a count of ten or more. Read data end 3 residues before the CDR3 end; the end is taken from the germline J gene. The J gene is TRBJ1-1, the V gene TRBV19; TRBD1 matches 9 bases. This CDR3 is 15 amino acids long. V lost 5 bases and J lost 7; bases outside the gene matches: 11. Germline CDR1 is LNHDA and CDR2 is SQIVND (reference sequence). CDR3 amino acids: CASSPHRGQYDEAFF. The part of the CDR3 DNA that was read is TGTGCCAGTAGTCCCCACAGGGGGCAATATGATGAA.

This clone was seen repeatedly, ten times or more. Read data end 3 residues before the CDR3 end; the end is taken from the germline J gene. The V gene is TRBV28, the J gene TRBJ1-5; weak D call: TRBD1 (6 bases). V gave up 6 bases and J gave up 5 bases, with 14 bases separating them. Germline CDR1 and CDR2: MDHEN and SYDVKM. The CDR3 runs 14 residues. This CDR3 is CASRQQGGYQPQHF. Partial CDR3 DNA: TGTGCCAGCAGGCAACAGGGAGGGTATCAGCCC.

The table lists this clone with many counts. The read gets to within 3 residues of the CDR3 end, and the germline J gene fills in the rest. This chain uses TRBV12-3 or TRBV12-4 with TRBJ1-5, with 9 bases fitting TRBD1. The CDR3 has 16 amino acids. The V and J ends lost 3 bases and 6 bases, in that order; junction bases with no gene match: 9. The sequenced part of the CDR3 DNA is TGTGCCAGCAGTTTGGGGTCGGGACAGGGACCTCAGCCC. Protein product: CASSLGSGQGPQP. The CDR3, in full, reads CASSLGSGQGPQPQHF.

This clone was found many times. The sequence runs out 3 residues before the end of the CDR3; the remainder is reconstructed from the germline J gene. Other DNA sequences from this sample encode an identical CDR3 as well. The chain uses TRBV18 and TRBJ2-5; 13 bases align to TRBD2. Germline V gene sequence: CDR1 KGHSH, CDR2 LQKENI. This CDR3 has 20 amino acids. V dropped 0 bases and J dropped 5; count of bases not matched to a gene: 15. The CDR3 reads CASSPPSTGLAGVGLETQYF. The sequenced part of the CDR3 DNA is TGTGCCAGCTCACCACCCAGTACCGGACTAGCGGGAGTTGGATTGGAGACC.

This clone was seen many times. The CDR3 end is not reached by the read, which stops 3 residues before it; the germline J gene fills it in. This chain uses TRBV15 with TRBJ2-3; TRBD2 matches 11 bases. V trimming: 0 bases; J trimming: 6 bases; junction bases outside the gene matches: 5. The CDR3 contains 16 residues. Germline-derived CDR1 and CDR2 are LNHNV and YYDKDF (reference sequence). The CDR3 bases that were read are TGTGCCACCAGCAGAGATTCGGGACTAGCGGCGGATACG. Translation: CATSRDSGLAADT. The whole CDR3 is CATSRDSGLAADTQYF. Based on the CDR3 plus reference TRBV15 and TRBJ2-3, the full variable domain is DAMVIQNPRYQVTQFGKPVTLSCSQTLNHNVMYWYQQKSSQAPKLLFHYYDKDFNNEADTPDNFQSRRPNTSFCFLDIRSPGLGDTAMYLCATSRDSGLAADTQYFGPGTRLTVL.

In this sample, this clone turned up many times. The CDR3 end falls 3 residues outside the read, so it is completed with the germline J gene. The J gene is TRBJ1-1, the V gene TRBV11-3; D is ambiguous. Germline lookup yields CDR1 SGHNT and CDR2 YENEEA. The CDR3 contains 13 residues. This CDR3 reads CASSFGLGGEAFF. The CDR3 DNA, read in part, is TGTGCCAGCAGCTTCGGACTGGGAGGGGAA.

The table lists this clone with many counts. The read ends 3 residues before the CDR3 terminus; that terminus is restored from the germline J gene. This chain uses TRBV20-1 with TRBJ1-5, with 7 nucleotides matching TRBD1. The trim removed 1 base at V and 7 bases at J, leaving 4 bases unmatched. This CDR3 spans 13 amino acids. CDR1 DFQATT and CDR2 SNEGSKA come from the germline V gene (reference sequence). The CDR3 loop is CSARATGLQPQHF. The CDR3 DNA, read in part, is TGCAGTGCTAGAGCGACAGGGCTCCAGCCC.

At least ten counts were recorded for this clone. The read gets to within 3 residues of the CDR3 end, and the germline J gene fills in the rest. The chain employs TRBV7-8 and TRBJ1-1; D perhaps matches TRBD1 (5 bases). With 4 bases removed from V and 4 bases from J, the gap between germline ends came to 13 bases. CDR1 is SGHVS and CDR2 is FQNEAQ in the germline V gene. This CDR3 contains 14 residues. The chain's CDR3 is CASSSGLQGTEAFF. The sequenced part of the CDR3 DNA is TGTGCCAGCAGCTCGGGACTGCAGGGCACTGAA. Based on the CDR3 plus reference TRBV7-8 and TRBJ1-1, the full variable domain is GAGVSQSPRYKVAKRGQDVALRCDPISGHVSLFWYQQALGQGPEFLTYFQNEAQLDKSGLPSDRFFAERPEGSVSTLKIQRTQQEDSAVYLCASSSGLQGTEAFFGQGTRLTVV.